This T cell receptor beta chain originates from a study of T cells in Graves' hyperthyroidism and ophthalmopathy. Template material for amplifying TCR beta CDR3 regions consisted of RNA transcripts. A set of HTBI primers served as the primers for a first-round RT-PCR of the TCR CDR3. MiXCR, run by TCRdb on the multiplex PCR reads, gives a single entry per CDR3 protein. The sample includes hundreds of thousands of distinct CDR3 sequences, around 46% seen only once; the top ten take roughly 8.2%. Patients counted as stable if ophthalmopathy did not develop within 18 months. The study, taken as a whole, reports: Most clonotypes that expanded in the thyroid above 0.001 also showed up in blood.

Concerning this clonotype itself: Its antigen is unidentified. Mismatch with germline at one junction end may stem from a read error.

The receptor comes from a woman in her late teens or twenties with Graves' hyperthyroidism. The specimen was peripheral blood or thyroid tissue (not recorded which).

CDR3 protein: CASSSRPGQGADTGGLFF. The CDR3 DNA follows: TGTGCCAGCAGTTCAAGACCGGGACAGGGGGCTGACACCGGGGGGCTGTTTTTT. V is TRBV2 and J is TRBJ2-2; 12 bases map to TRBD1. Germline V gene data show CDR1 as SNHLY and CDR2 as FYNNEI. The CDR3 covers 18 residues.